One and the same sample provided the 3 T cell receptor beta chains below, sequenced in a study of neurological immune-mediated disorders. TCRdb ran MiXCR on the 5' RACE reads and lists one entry per CDR3 protein. The table shows more than 75,000 distinct CDR3 sequences, with under 4.5% occurring only once. Sequenced material: PBMCs. These receptor sequences come from a woman between 45 and 65 years old with multiple sclerosis.

This clonotype was picked up many times. V is TRBV5-6 and J is TRBJ1-1; 8 bases fit TRBD1. Trimming cost V 4 bases and J 3 bases; bases outside gene matches: 14. This CDR3 is 17 amino acids long. Germline CDR1 is SGHDT and CDR2 is YYEEEE. CDR3 sequence reads: CASSLFGQGILYTEAFF. CDR3 nucleotides: TGTGCCAGCAGCCTATTCGGACAGGGAATATTGTACACTGAAGCTTTCTTT.

This clonotype was observed at least ten times. The chain employs TRBV5-1 and TRBJ2-1, with TRBD2 identical over 11 bases. The CDR3 covers 16 residues. Germline trimming cut 3 bases from V and 5 bases from J; bases unmatched to any gene: 7. Per the germline V gene, CDR1 is SGHRS and CDR2 is YFSETQ. The CDR3: CASSSSPSGRNNEQFF. In DNA, the CDR3 is TGCGCCAGCAGCTCCTCCCCTAGCGGGAGGAACAATGAGCAGTTCTTC. Complete variable domain (other parts from reference TRBV5-1 and TRBJ2-1): KAGVTQTPRYLIKTRGQQVTLSCSPISGHRSVSWYQQTPGQGLQFLFEYFSETQRNKGNFPGRFSGRQFSNSRSEMNVSTLELGDSALYLCASSSSPSGRNNEQFFGPGTRLTVL.

This clonotype appeared many times. The genes are TRBV20-1 and TRBJ2-1, with D possibly being TRBD1 (6 bases). V was pared by 6 bases and J by 4 bases, with 10 bases between. The CDR3 loop spans 12 amino acids. CDR1 DFQATT and CDR2 SNEGSKA come from the germline V gene (reference sequence). The CDR3 bases are TGCAGTGCAGCGAGGGGGTACAATGAGCAGTTCTTC. Translation: CSAARGYNEQFF.